The 13 T cell receptor beta chains below come from one sample, sequenced in a study of PD-1 blockade in classical Hodgkin lymphoma. Time point denoted: cycle 4 day 1 (C4D1), after five to seven weeks of nivolumab. All patients experienced relapse after autologous stem cell transplantation, and brentuximab vedotin exposure was variable. Profiling relied on immunoSEQ multiplex PCR, and the TCRdb table lists in-frame clones only, not all of them. The sample has tens of thousands of clones; about 89% are singletons. Source: peripheral blood mononuclear cells (PBMCs), taken before the fourth cycle of nivolumab. The receptors here all came from a human donor with classical Hodgkin lymphoma.

This clone has just a few counts. The V gene is TRBV28, the J gene TRBJ2-2, with D tentatively TRBD2 (6 bases). Trimming removed 5 bases from V and 0 bases from J, with 13 bases in between. Germline loops: CDR1 MDHEN, CDR2 SYDVKM. The CDR3 has 16 residues. This CDR3 is CASSPPLAANTGELFF. The CDR3 nucleotides are TGTGCCAGCAGTCCCCCACTAGCCGCGAACACCGGGGAGCTGTTTTTT.

This clone has just a few counts. The chain has TRBV7-9 and TRBJ1-5; TRBD1 aligns across 8 bases. There are 13 residues in the CDR3. After removal of 5 bases from V and 6 bases from J, the junction contained 3 bases not matched to a gene. The germline gives CDR1 SEHNR, CDR2 FQNEAQ (reference sequence). CDR3 amino acids: CASSGGQGQPQHF. DNA for the CDR3: TGTGCCAGCAGCGGAGGACAGGGTCAGCCCCAGCATTTT.

The chain has TRBV29-1 and TRBJ1-2; D remains unclear. Trimming stripped 2 bases from V and 8 bases from J, with 12 bases between. Germline-derived CDR1 and CDR2 are SQVTM and ANQGSEA. The CDR3 loop spans 12 amino acids. The CDR3: CSVERAGSGYTF. For the CDR3, the DNA is TGCAGCGTTGAACGGGCAGGATCAGGCTACACCTTC.

The chain links TRBV5-4 to TRBJ1-4, with unresolved D. The germline CDR1 and CDR2 sequences are SGHNT and YYREEE (reference sequence). Trimming stripped 4 bases from V and 7 bases from J, with 14 bases between. The CDR3 loop spans 14 amino acids. The CDR3 DNA sequence: TGTGCCAGCAGCCCGGAATTAGCATCTGAAAAACTGTTTTTT. Translation: CASSPELASEKLFF.

This chain joins TRBV4-3 and TRBJ2-7, with D perhaps matching TRBD1 (5 bases). Germline assignment: CDR1 LGHNA and CDR2 YSLEER. Trimming took off 0 bases at V and 3 bases at J, with 6 bases between the two ends. This CDR3 is 13 amino acids long. CDR3 sequence reads: CASSQEQGYEQYF. CDR3 DNA: TGCGCCAGCAGCCAAGAGCAGGGCTACGAGCAGTACTTC.

The chain uses TRBV19 and TRBJ2-7, with 8 bases aligning to TRBD2. The CDR3 length is 18 residues. CDR1 and CDR2 from the germline V gene are LNHDA and SQIVND (reference sequence). V lost 3 bases to trimming and J lost 2 bases; unmatched junction nucleotides: 15. The CDR3 DNA follows: TGTGCCAGTAGTATTAGGCTAGCGGGTCCGGGCGGCGCCTACGAGCAGTACTTC. Its translation is CASSIRLAGPGGAYEQYF.

The V and J genes are TRBV5-1 and TRBJ2-1; TRBD2 matches 8 bases. The V gene's germline CDR1 is SGHRS and CDR2 YFSETQ. With V trimmed by 0 bases and J by 7 bases, 12 bases remained unmatched. The length of the CDR3 is 17 residues. The CDR3 protein is CASSLEVAGRLRNEQFF. CDR3 nucleotide sequence: TGCGCCAGCAGCTTGGAAGTAGCGGGACGCTTACGGAATGAGCAGTTCTTC.

This clone was recorded only once. The V call is TRBV11-2, the J call TRBJ2-5; D call uncertain. Germline CDR1 is SGHAT and CDR2 is FQNNGV. The V and J ends lost 5 bases and 5 bases respectively, with 15 bases between them. The CDR3 length is 14 residues. The CDR3 sequence: CASSPFGGVETQYF. The DNA of the CDR3 is TGTGCCAGCAGCCCCTTCGGTGGGGTGGAGACCCAGTACTTC.

Here the CDR3 DNA reads TGTGCCAGCAGTTTATATGGGGGAGGGAACTATGGCTACACCTTC. Encoded protein: CASSLYGGGNYGYTF. The chain recombines TRBV27 with TRBJ1-2; possibly TRBD1 for D (5 bases). V was pared by 1 base and J by 2 bases, with 11 bases between. Germline loops: CDR1 MNHEY, CDR2 SMNVEV (reference sequence). The CDR3 consists of 15 residues.

V usage is TRBV7-9 and J usage is TRBJ1-2; a possible D gene is TRBD1 (5 bases). Germline-derived CDR1 and CDR2 are SEHNR and FQNEAQ (reference sequence). Trimming removed 6 bases at V and 4 bases at J, with 9 bases between. This CDR3 has 12 amino acids. The CDR3 DNA reads TGTGCCAGCAGTGACAGCTCCTATGGCTACACCTTC. This encodes CASSDSSYGYTF.

The chain recombines TRBV29-1 with TRBJ2-7; 11 nucleotides agree with TRBD2. CDR3 length: 14 amino acids. Looked up from germline, CDR1 is SQVTM and CDR2 is ANQGSEA. The V gene end was trimmed by 4 bases and the J gene end by 6 bases; junction bases not matched to a gene: 8. In DNA, the CDR3 is TGCAGCGTTGCCAAGCTAGCGGGAGGTAGCGAGCAGTACTTC. Translating it yields CSVAKLAGGSEQYF.

The chain carries TRBV2 and TRBJ1-2; D is unresolved. The CDR3 extends over 12 amino acids. CDR1 is SNHLY and CDR2 is FYNNEI in the germline V gene. V was pared by 6 bases and J by 0 bases, with 5 bases between. The CDR3 region is CASSETNYGYTF. The CDR3 DNA reads TGTGCCAGCAGCGAAACTAACTATGGCTACACCTTC.

The chain couples TRBV5-1 to TRBJ2-7; TRBD2 aligns across 13 bases. The CDR3 sequence is 15 residues long. V lost 4 bases to trimming and J lost 6 bases; unmatched junction nucleotides: 7. Germline assignment: CDR1 SGHRS and CDR2 YFSETQ. CDR3 amino acids: CASSRSGTSGVEQYF. CDR3 sequence (DNA): TGCGCCAGCAGCAGATCCGGGACTAGCGGGGTCGAGCAGTACTTC.